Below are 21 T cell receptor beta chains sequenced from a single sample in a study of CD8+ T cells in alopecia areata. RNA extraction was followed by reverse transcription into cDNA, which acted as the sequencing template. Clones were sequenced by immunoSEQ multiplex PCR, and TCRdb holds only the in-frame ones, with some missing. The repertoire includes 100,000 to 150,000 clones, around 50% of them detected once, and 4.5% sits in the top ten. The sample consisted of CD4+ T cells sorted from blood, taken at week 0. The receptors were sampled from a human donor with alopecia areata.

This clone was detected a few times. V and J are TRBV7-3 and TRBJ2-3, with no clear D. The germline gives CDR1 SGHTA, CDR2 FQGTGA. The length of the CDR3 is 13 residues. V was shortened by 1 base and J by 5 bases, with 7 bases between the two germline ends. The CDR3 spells CASSLNVEDTQYF. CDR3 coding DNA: TGTGCCAGCAGCTTAAACGTAGAAGATACGCAGTATTTT.

CDR3 protein: CASSYEDIASPLHF. The CDR3 DNA reads as TGTGCCAGCAGTTATGAGGACATTGCTTCACCCCTCCACTTT. This chain uses TRBV6-6 with TRBJ1-6, with D possibly matching TRBD1 (5 bases). Germline V gene lookup returns CDR1 MNHNY and CDR2 SVGAGI (reference sequence). The CDR3 is 14 amino acids. The germline V and J ends were trimmed by 3 bases and 9 bases, with 12 bases remaining between them.

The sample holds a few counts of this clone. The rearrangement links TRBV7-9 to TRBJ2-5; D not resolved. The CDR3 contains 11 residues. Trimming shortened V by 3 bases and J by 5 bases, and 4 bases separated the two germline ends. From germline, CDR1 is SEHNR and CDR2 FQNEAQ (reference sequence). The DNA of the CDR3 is TGTGCCAGCAGCTTGATGGAGACCCAGTACTTC. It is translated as CASSLMETQYF.

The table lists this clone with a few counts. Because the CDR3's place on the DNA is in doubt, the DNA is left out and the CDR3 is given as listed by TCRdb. The CDR3 loop reads CASSTSRDSSYEQYF. The chain carries TRBV28 and TRBJ2-7; TRBD1 is taken as the D call from the table, unchecked against the DNA. The CDR3 is 15 residues long, counting both termini. Germline V gene sequence: CDR1 MDHEN, CDR2 SYDVKM.

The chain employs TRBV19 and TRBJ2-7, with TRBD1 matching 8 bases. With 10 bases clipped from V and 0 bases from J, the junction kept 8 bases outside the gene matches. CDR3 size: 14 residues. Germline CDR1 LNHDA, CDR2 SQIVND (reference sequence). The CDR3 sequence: CATRGTGSSYEQYF. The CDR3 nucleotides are TGTGCCACCAGAGGGACAGGTTCCTCCTACGAGCAGTACTTC. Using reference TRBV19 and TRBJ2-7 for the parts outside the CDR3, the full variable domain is DGGITQSPKYLFRKEGQNVTLSCEQNLNHDAMYWYRQDPGQGLRLIYYSQIVNDFQKGDIAEGYSVSREKKESFPLTVTSAQKNPTAFYLCATRGTGSSYEQYFGPGTRLTVT.

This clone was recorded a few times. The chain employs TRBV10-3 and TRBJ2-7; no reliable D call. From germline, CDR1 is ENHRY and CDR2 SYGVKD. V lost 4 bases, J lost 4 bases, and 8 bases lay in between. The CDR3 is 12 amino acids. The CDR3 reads CAISALAYEQYF. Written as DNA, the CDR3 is TGTGCCATCAGTGCCCTCGCGTACGAGCAGTACTTC.

CDR3 sequence (DNA): TGTGCCAGCAGTGACTCGGGCAGGGACCACACTGAAGCTTTCTTT. As protein: CASSDSGRDHTEAFF. The V gene is TRBV6-4, the J gene TRBJ1-1; D perhaps matches TRBD1 (5 bases). Germline loops: CDR1 MRHNA, CDR2 SNTAGT. V dropped 0 bases and J dropped 3 bases, with 11 bases sitting between them. The CDR3 contains 15 residues.

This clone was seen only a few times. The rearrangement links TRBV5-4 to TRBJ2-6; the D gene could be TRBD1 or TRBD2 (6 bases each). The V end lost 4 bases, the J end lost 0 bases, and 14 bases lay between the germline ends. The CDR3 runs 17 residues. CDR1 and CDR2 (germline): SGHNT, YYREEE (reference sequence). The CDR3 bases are TGTGCCAGCAGCCCGAGGGGGGTCAACTCTGGGGCCAACGTCCTGACTTTC. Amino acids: CASSPRGVNSGANVLTF. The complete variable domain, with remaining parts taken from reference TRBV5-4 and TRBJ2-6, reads ETGVTQSPTHLIKTRGQQVTLRCSSQSGHNTVSWYQQALGQGPQFIFQYYREEENGRGNFPPRFSGLQFPNYSSELNVNALELDDSALYLCASSPRGVNSGANVLTFGAGSRLTVL.

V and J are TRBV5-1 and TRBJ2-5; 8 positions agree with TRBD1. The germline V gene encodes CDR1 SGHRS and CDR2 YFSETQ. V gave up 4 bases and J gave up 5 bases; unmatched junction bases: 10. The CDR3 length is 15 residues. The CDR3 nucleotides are TGCGCCAGCAGCGAGGACAGGGTGGGCCGTGAGACCCAGTACTTC. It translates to CASSEDRVGRETQYF.

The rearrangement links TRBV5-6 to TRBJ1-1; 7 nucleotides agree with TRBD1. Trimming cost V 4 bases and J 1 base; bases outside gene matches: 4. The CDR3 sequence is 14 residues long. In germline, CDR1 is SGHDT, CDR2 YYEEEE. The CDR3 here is CASSGDSRNTEAFF. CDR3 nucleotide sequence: TGTGCCAGCAGCGGGGACAGCCGGAACACTGAAGCTTTCTTT.

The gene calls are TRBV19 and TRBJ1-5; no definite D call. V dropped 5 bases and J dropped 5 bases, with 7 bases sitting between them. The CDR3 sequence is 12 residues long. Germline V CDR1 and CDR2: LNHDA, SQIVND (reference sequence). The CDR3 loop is CASSVTDQPQHF. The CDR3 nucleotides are TGTGCCAGTAGTGTAACGGATCAGCCCCAGCATTTT.

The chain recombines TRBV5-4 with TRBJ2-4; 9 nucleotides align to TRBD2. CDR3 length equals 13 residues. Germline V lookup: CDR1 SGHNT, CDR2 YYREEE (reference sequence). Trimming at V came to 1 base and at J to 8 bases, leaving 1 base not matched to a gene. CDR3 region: CASSLRLADIQYF. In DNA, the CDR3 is TGTGCCAGCAGCTTGCGACTAGCGGACATTCAGTACTTC.

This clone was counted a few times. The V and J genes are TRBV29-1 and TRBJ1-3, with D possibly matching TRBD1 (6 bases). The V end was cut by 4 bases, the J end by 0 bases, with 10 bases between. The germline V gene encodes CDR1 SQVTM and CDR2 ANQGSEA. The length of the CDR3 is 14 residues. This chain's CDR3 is CSVARDNSGNTIYF. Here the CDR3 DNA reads TGCAGCGTTGCCCGGGACAACTCTGGAAACACCATATATTTT.

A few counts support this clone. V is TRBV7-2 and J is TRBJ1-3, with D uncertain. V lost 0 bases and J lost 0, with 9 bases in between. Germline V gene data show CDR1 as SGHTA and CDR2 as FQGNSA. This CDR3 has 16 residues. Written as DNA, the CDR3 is TGTGCCAGCAGCTTAGCGCCGGGGTACTCTGGAAACACCATATATTTT. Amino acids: CASSLAPGYSGNTIYF.

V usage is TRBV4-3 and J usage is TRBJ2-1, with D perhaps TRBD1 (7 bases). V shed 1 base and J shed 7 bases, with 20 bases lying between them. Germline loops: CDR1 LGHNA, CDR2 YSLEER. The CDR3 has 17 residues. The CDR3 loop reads CASSQGGTDPGVNEQFF. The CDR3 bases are TGCGCCAGCAGCCAAGGCGGGACAGACCCTGGGGTGAATGAGCAGTTCTTC.

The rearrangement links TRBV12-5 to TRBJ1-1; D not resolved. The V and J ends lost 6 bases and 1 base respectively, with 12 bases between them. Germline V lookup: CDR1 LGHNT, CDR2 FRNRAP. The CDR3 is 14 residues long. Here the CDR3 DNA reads TGTGCTAGTGGGCCCACATCCCAGAACACTGAAGCTTTCTTT. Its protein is CASGPTSQNTEAFF.

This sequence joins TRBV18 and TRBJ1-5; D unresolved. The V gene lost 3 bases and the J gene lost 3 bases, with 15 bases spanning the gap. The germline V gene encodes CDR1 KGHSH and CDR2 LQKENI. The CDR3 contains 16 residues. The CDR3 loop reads CASSPTTGTVNQPQHF. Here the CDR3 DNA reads TGTGCCAGCTCACCTACTACGGGCACCGTCAATCAGCCCCAGCATTTT. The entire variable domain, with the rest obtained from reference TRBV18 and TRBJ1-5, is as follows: NAGVMQNPRHLVRRRGQEARLRCSPMKGHSHVYWYRQLPEEGLKFMVYLQKENIIDESGMPKERFSAEFPKEGPSILRIQQVVRGDSAAYFCASSPTTGTVNQPQHFGDGTRLSIL.

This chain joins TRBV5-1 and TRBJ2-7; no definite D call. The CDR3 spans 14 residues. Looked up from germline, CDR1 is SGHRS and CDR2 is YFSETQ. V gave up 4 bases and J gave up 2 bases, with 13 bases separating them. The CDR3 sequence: CASSPMQSTYEQYF. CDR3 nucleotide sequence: TGCGCCAGCAGCCCAATGCAGAGTACCTACGAGCAGTACTTC.

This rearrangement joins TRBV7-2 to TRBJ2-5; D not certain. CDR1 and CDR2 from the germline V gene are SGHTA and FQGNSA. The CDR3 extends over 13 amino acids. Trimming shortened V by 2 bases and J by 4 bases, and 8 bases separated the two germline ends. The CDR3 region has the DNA TGTGCCAGCAGCTTAACGGGCCCAGAGACCCAGTACTTC. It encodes CASSLTGPETQYF.

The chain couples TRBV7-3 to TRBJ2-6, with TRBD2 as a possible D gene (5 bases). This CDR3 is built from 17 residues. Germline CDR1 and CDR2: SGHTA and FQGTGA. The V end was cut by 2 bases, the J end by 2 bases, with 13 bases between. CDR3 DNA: TGTGCCAGCAGCTTAGTGGCGGGCAGCACTGGGGCCAACGTCCTGACTTTC. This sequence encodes CASSLVAGSTGANVLTF.

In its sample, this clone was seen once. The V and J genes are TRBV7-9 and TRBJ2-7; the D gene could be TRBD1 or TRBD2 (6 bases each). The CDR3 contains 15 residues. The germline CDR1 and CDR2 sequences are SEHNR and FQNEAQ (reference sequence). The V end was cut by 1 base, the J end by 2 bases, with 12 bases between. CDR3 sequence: CASSLGRGLTYEQYF. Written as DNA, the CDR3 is TGTGCCAGCAGCTTAGGCCGGGGGCTAACCTACGAGCAGTACTTC.